This T cell receptor beta chain was captured by sequencing in a study of T cell responses to AZD1222 COVID-19 vaccine. Study in general: Second-dose intervals of approximately 4 or approximately 12 weeks were pooled.

The V end was cut by 1 base, the J end by 3 bases, with 4 bases between. This CDR3 has 12 amino acids. Looked up from germline, CDR1 is MNHEY and CDR2 is SVGEGT. Study-wide findings and caveats: At 160-218 and 743-854, vaccine-associated CD4 TCRs were dominant, and they spanned spike. Spike-specific TCR breadth and depth grew following two AZD1222 doses.

This clone was observed a few times. Its antigen is unidentified. Other DNA sequences within the sample encode an identical CDR3. Some clones are missing from TCRdb's copy, which holds only in-frame ones; the method was immunoSEQ multiplex PCR. The sample consists of some 97,000 clones, approximately 90% of them appearing once. The J gene is TRBJ2-7, the V gene TRBV6-2 or TRBV6-3, with unresolved D. The sequencing used peripheral blood, collected on day 0 of AZD1222 vaccination. The sequence came from an adult in good health. CDR3 in amino acids: CASSYLNYEQYF. The CDR3 DNA follows: TGTGCCAGCAGTTACTTAAACTACGAGCAGTACTTC.